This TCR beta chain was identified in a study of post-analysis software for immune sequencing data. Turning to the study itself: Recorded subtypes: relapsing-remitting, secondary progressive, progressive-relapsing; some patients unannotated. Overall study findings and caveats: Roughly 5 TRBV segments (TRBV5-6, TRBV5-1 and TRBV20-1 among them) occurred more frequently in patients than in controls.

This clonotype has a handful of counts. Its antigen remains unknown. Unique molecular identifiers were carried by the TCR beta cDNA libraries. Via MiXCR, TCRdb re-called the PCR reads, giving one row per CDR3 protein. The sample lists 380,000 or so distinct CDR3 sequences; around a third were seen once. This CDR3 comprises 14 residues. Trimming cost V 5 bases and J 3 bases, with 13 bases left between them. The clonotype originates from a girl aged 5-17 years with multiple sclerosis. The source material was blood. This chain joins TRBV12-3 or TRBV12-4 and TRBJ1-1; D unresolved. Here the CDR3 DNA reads TGTGCCAGCAGTACCCTCTCTGTGCACACTGAAGCTTTCTTT. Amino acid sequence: CASSTLSVHTEAFF.